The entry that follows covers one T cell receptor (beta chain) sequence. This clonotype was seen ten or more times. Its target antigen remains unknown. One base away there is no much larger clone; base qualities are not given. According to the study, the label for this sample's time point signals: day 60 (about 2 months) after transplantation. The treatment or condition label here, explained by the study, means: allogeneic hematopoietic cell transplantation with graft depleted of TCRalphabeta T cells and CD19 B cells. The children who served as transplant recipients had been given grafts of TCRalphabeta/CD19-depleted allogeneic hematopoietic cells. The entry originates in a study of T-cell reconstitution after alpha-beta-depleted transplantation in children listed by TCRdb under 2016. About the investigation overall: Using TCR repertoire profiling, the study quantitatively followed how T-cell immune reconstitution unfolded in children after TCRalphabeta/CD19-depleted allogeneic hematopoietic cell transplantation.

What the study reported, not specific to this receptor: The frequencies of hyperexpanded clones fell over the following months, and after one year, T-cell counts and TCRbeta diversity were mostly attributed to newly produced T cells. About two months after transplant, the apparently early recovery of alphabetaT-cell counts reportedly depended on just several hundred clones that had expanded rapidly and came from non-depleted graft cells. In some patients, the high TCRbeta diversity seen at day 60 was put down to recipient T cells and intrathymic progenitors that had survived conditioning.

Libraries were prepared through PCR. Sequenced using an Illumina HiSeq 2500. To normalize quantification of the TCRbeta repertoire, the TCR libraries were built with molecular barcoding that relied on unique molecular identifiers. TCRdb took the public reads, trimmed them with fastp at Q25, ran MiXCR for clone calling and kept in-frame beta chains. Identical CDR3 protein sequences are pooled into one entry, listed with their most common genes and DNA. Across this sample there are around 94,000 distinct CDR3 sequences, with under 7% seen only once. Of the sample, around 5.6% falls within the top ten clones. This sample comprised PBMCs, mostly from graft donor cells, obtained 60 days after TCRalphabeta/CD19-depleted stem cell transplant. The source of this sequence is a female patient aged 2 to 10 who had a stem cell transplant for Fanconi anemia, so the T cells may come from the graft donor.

The CDR3 sequence is CSARPTQRGGPETQYF. The DNA is as follows: TGCAGTGCTAGACCCACCCAGCGGGGGGGCCCGGAGACCCAGTACTTC. The chain is encoded by TRBV20-1 joined to TRBJ2-5; TRBD2 lines up with 10 middle nucleotides. Trimming takes 2 bases off V and 5 bases off J; junction bases not matched to a gene: 11. The cysteine opens and the phenylalanine closes a CDR3 of 16 amino acids. Just the 48-base CDR3 DNA is kept, in frame starting at base 1. CDR1 and CDR2 were assigned from the germline V gene (reference sequence) as DFQATT and SNEGSKA.